The 18 T cell receptor beta chains below were found in one sample sequenced in a study of cytomegalovirus exposure and HLA in healthy donors (TCRdb year 2017). The receptor library was made with the immunoSEQ multiplex PCR assay. The multiplex PCR relied on a mix of 60 forward primers for TCR Vbeta segments and 13 reverse primers for TCR Jbeta segments. Held by TCRdb, this immuneACCESS table contains in-frame sequences only and omits some clones. Under half of the omission traces to an unresolved V gene where checked; the cause of the rest is unknown. For this sample the table gives 150,000 to 200,000 clones, of which about four fifths were detected only once. Of the sample, approximately 5.4% is held by the ten largest clones. The sequencing input was PBMCs. The receptors shown here come from a woman under 40 in good health and CMV-seropositive.

Only a few counts were recorded for this clone. This rearrangement joins TRBV10-1 to TRBJ2-7; maybe TRBD2 (5 bases). The V end lost 3 bases, the J end lost 4 bases, and 16 bases lay between the germline ends. CDR1 is WNHNN, CDR2 SYGVQD, per germline (reference sequence). The CDR3 contains 15 residues. Here the CDR3 reads CASSEQTGITYEQYF. The CDR3 nucleotides are TGCGCCAGCAGTGAACAAACGGGAATAACTTACGAGCAGTACTTC.

This chain uses TRBV4-3 with TRBJ1-2; 8 bases map to TRBD1. The CDR3 is made up of 17 amino acids. Germline V gene data show CDR1 as LGHNA and CDR2 as YSLEER. Unmatched junction bases numbered 6, after V lost 0 bases and J lost 0 bases. CDR3 DNA: TGCGCCAGCAGCCAAGATCTGGACAGGGCAGCTAACTATGGCTACACCTTC. Its protein is CASSQDLDRAANYGYTF.

The genes are TRBV7-2 and TRBJ2-2; a possible D gene is TRBD2 (6 bases). This CDR3 spans 13 amino acids. Germline V gene data show CDR1 as SGHTA and CDR2 as FQGNSA. V was pared by 5 bases and J by 6 bases, with 10 bases between. Here the CDR3 reads CASSPTRSGELFF. CDR3 sequence (DNA): TGTGCCAGCAGCCCGACTAGATCCGGGGAGCTGTTTTTT.

This sequence joins TRBV28 and TRBJ1-4, with 10 bases matching TRBD1. Trimming at V came to 6 bases and at J to 7 bases, leaving 5 bases not matched to a gene. Looked up from germline, CDR1 is MDHEN and CDR2 is SYDVKM. The CDR3 spans 14 residues. In nucleotides, the CDR3 is TGTGCCAGCAGCTCCGGGACAGGGGTTGAAAAACTGTTTTTT. This codes for CASSSGTGVEKLFF.

The genes are TRBV7-2 and TRBJ2-5, with 13 nucleotides matching TRBD2. J was trimmed by 5 bases and V by 5 bases; bases with no gene match: 5. This CDR3 comprises 15 residues. Per germline, CDR1 SGHTA and CDR2 FQGNSA. Here the CDR3 DNA reads TGTGCCAGCAGCCGAGGACTAGCGGGGGAGGAGACCCAGTACTTC. This translates into CASSRGLAGEETQYF.

The chain recombines TRBV7-9 with TRBJ2-5; 7 bases line up with TRBD2. The CDR3 sequence is 16 residues long. The J segment lost 4 bases and the V segment lost 5 bases, leaving 13 bases of the junction unmatched. Germline V CDR1 and CDR2: SEHNR, FQNEAQ (reference sequence). CDR3 sequence: CASSILGLVDGETQYF. CDR3 in DNA: TGTGCCAGCAGCATCCTAGGACTAGTCGACGGAGAGACCCAGTACTTC. Together with reference TRBV7-9 and TRBJ2-5, the CDR3 gives the full variable domain: DTGVSQNPRHKITKRGQNVTFRCDPISEHNRLYWYRQTLGQGPEFLTYFQNEAQLEKSRLLSDRFSAERPKGSFSTLEIQRTEQGDSAMYLCASSILGLVDGETQYFGPGTRLLVL.

The chain recombines TRBV2 with TRBJ1-6; 7 bases match TRBD1. The germline CDR1 and CDR2 sequences are SNHLY and FYNNEI. V lost 7 bases and J lost 7; bases outside the gene matches: 4. The length of the CDR3 is 13 residues. The CDR3 spells CASNRQGNSPLHF. The CDR3 DNA is TGTGCCAGCAACCGACAGGGCAATTCACCCCTCCACTTT. Together with reference TRBV2 and TRBJ1-6, the CDR3 gives the full variable domain: EPEVTQTPSHQVTQMGQEVILRCVPISNHLYFYWYRQILGQKVEFLVSFYNNEISEKSEIFDDQFSVERPDGSNFTLKIRSTKLEDSAMYFCASNRQGNSPLHFGNGTRLTVT.

The chain is built from TRBV2 and TRBJ2-5; the match to TRBD2 covers 7 bases. Germline V CDR1 and CDR2: SNHLY, FYNNEI. The CDR3 has 15 residues. The ends lost 5 bases at V and 0 bases at J; junction bases unmatched: 6. The CDR3 reads CASSRAGLDQETQYF. The CDR3 DNA sequence: TGTGCCAGCAGTAGAGCGGGGCTAGACCAAGAGACCCAGTACTTC.

The J gene is TRBJ1-5, the V gene TRBV7-2; perhaps TRBD1 as D (6 bases). Trimming shortened V by 1 base and J by 7 bases, and 8 bases separated the two germline ends. The CDR3 covers 13 residues. Germline V CDR1 and CDR2: SGHTA, FQGNSA. The CDR3 bases are TGTGCCAGCAGCTTAGATGGGACACAGCCCCAGCATTTT. Protein product: CASSLDGTQPQHF.

This chain joins TRBV19 and TRBJ1-1, with TRBD1 matching 7 bases. The CDR3 totals 14 residues. Germline V CDR1 and CDR2: LNHDA, SQIVND (reference sequence). Trimming took 9 bases from V and 0 from J; bases not matched to a gene: 7. The CDR3 loop is CASHPGQMNTEAFF. For the CDR3, the DNA is TGTGCCAGCCACCCGGGACAGATGAACACTGAAGCTTTCTTT.

The genes are TRBV6-4 and TRBJ2-3; TRBD2 might be the D (6 bases). Trimming removed 2 bases at V and 6 bases at J, with 15 bases between. The V gene's germline CDR1 is MRHNA and CDR2 SNTAGT. This CDR3 is built from 15 residues. In nucleotides, the CDR3 is TGTGCCAGCAGTGACGTGGCGGGGTCAGGGGATACGCAGTATTTT. This encodes CASSDVAGSGDTQYF.

The chain couples TRBV11-2 to TRBJ1-1, with D possibly TRBD1 on 5 matching bases. The germline V and J ends were trimmed by 1 base and 0 bases, with 12 bases remaining between them. The germline V gene has CDR1 SGHAT and CDR2 FQNNGV. The CDR3 sequence is 16 residues long. The CDR3 DNA is TGTGCCAGCAGCTTAGTAAGGGGTATCATGAACACTGAAGCTTTCTTT. As protein: CASSLVRGIMNTEAFF.

In this sample, this clone turned up a few times. This chain connects TRBV28 to TRBJ2-1, with a possible D match to TRBD2 (5 bases). V was shortened by 7 bases and J by 4 bases, with 14 bases between the two germline ends. The CDR3 is 14 amino acids. Germline lookup yields CDR1 MDHEN and CDR2 SYDVKM. The CDR3 DNA sequence: TGTGCCAGCACCAAGGGAGTCGATTACAATGAGCAGTTCTTC. It specifies CASTKGVDYNEQFF.

The rearrangement uses TRBV7-2 and TRBJ2-7; 13 nucleotides line up with TRBD2. The germline gives CDR1 SGHTA, CDR2 FQGNSA. CDR3 length: 15 amino acids. The V gene end was trimmed by 5 bases and the J gene end by 3 bases; junction bases not matched to a gene: 4. The CDR3 reads CASSLGTSGIYEQYF. CDR3 DNA sequence: TGTGCCAGCAGCCTAGGGACTAGCGGGATCTACGAGCAGTACTTC.

As regards this clone: At one end the junction does not follow the germline gene, possibly because of a read error. V is TRBV7-7 and J is TRBJ2-7; 8 nucleotides agree with TRBD1. Germline CDR1 reads SSHAT; CDR2 reads FNYEAQ (reference sequence). The CDR3 consists of 16 residues. The CDR3 loop is CASSLAGQGGHYEQYF. DNA for the CDR3: TGTGCTAGCAGCTTAGCCGGACAGGGCGGCCACTACGAGCAGTACTTC.

The chain recombines TRBV5-1 with TRBJ2-1; 12 bases align to TRBD2. Germline-derived CDR1 and CDR2 are SGHRS and YFSETQ. The CDR3 consists of 17 residues. Trimming at V came to 6 bases and at J to 0 bases, leaving 7 bases not matched to a gene. CDR3 residues: CASTRTSGTSSYNEQFF. As DNA, the CDR3 is TGCGCCAGCACCAGGACTAGCGGGACCTCCTCCTACAATGAGCAGTTCTTC.

This chain links TRBV5-1 with TRBJ2-1, with D possibly matching TRBD2 (6 bases). V was clipped by 4 bases and J by 8 bases, with 13 bases between them. The CDR3 is made up of 13 amino acids. Per germline, CDR1 SGHRS and CDR2 YFSETQ. The CDR3: CASSGGSSDEQFF. CDR3 sequence (DNA): TGCGCCAGCAGCGGGGGGTCTAGCGATGAGCAGTTCTTC.

The chain uses TRBV6-6 and TRBJ1-1; perhaps TRBD1 as D (5 bases). Germline loops: CDR1 MNHNY, CDR2 SVGAGI (reference sequence). V dropped 0 bases and J dropped 3 bases, with 8 bases sitting between them. The CDR3 is 14 residues long. CDR3 in amino acids: CASSYSPGDTEAFF. The CDR3 DNA is TGTGCCAGCAGTTACTCCCCGGGGGACACTGAAGCTTTCTTT.